Shown below are 27 T cell receptor beta chains from a single sample sequenced in a study of cytomegalovirus exposure and HLA in healthy donors. Amplification used 60 Vbeta primers and 13 Jbeta primers. Assay: immunoSEQ multiplex PCR; the TCRdb copy retains only in-frame clones and omits some. The sample includes some 40,000 clones, approximately 86% of them seen just once. Sequenced material: PBMCs. These receptors originate from a woman under 30 in good health and CMV-seropositive.

The genes are TRBV6-6 and TRBJ1-4; D is uncertain. V lost 8 bases, J lost 1 base, and 11 bases lay in between. Per the germline V gene, CDR1 is MNHNY and CDR2 is SVGAGI (reference sequence). CDR3 length: 14 amino acids. This chain's CDR3 is CASGGHGTNEKLFF. CDR3 in DNA: TGTGCCAGCGGAGGGCACGGAACTAATGAAAAACTGTTTTTT.

The chain is built from TRBV7-6 and TRBJ2-5; TRBD2 aligns across 10 bases. The CDR3 totals 16 residues. Per the germline V gene, CDR1 is SGHVS and CDR2 is FNYEAQ. V was clipped by 4 bases and J by 9 bases; unmatched bases: 14. Here the CDR3 DNA reads TGTGCCAGCAGCTCCCGGACTAGCGGAAGTGGGACGGCCCAGTACTTC. This sequence encodes CASSSRTSGSGTAQYF. The full variable domain, in which reference TRBV7-6 and TRBJ2-5 provide the parts outside the CDR3, is GAGVSQSPRYKVTKRGQDVALRCDPISGHVSLYWYRQALGQGPEFLTYFNYEAQQDKSGLPNDRFSAERPEGSISTLTIQRTEQRDSAMYRCASSSRTSGSGTAQYFGPGTRLLVL.

V gene TRBV5-3 combines with J gene TRBJ1-6; TRBD1 might be the D (6 bases). TRBV5-3 counts as an open reading frame of uncertain function. The CDR3 has 14 amino acids. Trimming removed 4 bases from V and 11 bases from J, with 16 bases in between. Written as DNA, the CDR3 is TGTGCCAGAAGCAACCTAGGGGGTCAGGCACCCCTCCACTTT. This sequence encodes CARSNLGGQAPLHF.

The chain couples TRBV29-1 to TRBJ2-7; 7 bases line up with TRBD1. CDR3 length equals 12 residues. Germline V gives CDR1 SQVTM, CDR2 ANQGSEA. Trimming cost V 7 bases and J 2 bases; bases outside gene matches: 5. The CDR3 DNA sequence: TGCAGCGCCGGGACAGTCACCTACGAGCAGTACTTC. Residues: CSAGTVTYEQYF.

The chain links TRBV19 to TRBJ1-1; 10 bases map to TRBD1. The trim removed 3 bases at V and 12 bases at J, leaving 13 bases unmatched. This CDR3 comprises 15 residues. Germline V CDR1 and CDR2: LNHDA, SQIVND (reference sequence). CDR3 loop: CASSIEGQGRGLSFF. The CDR3, as DNA: TGTGCCAGTAGTATTGAGGGACAGGGGAGGGGATTGTCTTTCTTT.

The chain employs TRBV5-1 and TRBJ1-4; 9 bases agree with TRBD1. Germline trimming cut 3 bases from V and 4 bases from J; bases unmatched to any gene: 4. The CDR3 contains 15 residues. Germline assignment: CDR1 SGHRS and CDR2 YFSETQ. DNA for the CDR3: TGCGCCAGCAGCTGGGACAGGGCCGATAATGAAAAACTGTTTTTT. It encodes CASSWDRADNEKLFF.

The rearrangement uses TRBV27 and TRBJ2-7; D gene unclear. Germline CDR1 and CDR2: MNHEY and SMNVEV (reference sequence). The CDR3 length is 15 residues. The ends were cut back, 2 bases at V and 7 bases at J, with 18 bases in the middle. As DNA, the CDR3 is TGTGCCAGCAGTTTAATTTCTGGTGGTGGCTGGGAGCAGTACTTC. It specifies CASSLISGGGWEQYF.

The chain employs TRBV6-5 and TRBJ1-2; no definite D call. Germline V gives CDR1 MNHEY, CDR2 SVGAGI. The CDR3 has 14 residues. V was trimmed by 0 bases and J by 4 bases, leaving 9 bases between them. The CDR3 is CASSYSGNGYGYTF. CDR3 nucleotide sequence: TGTGCCAGCAGTTACTCCGGGAACGGCTATGGCTACACCTTC.

The chain employs TRBV28 and TRBJ1-5; 7 bases are a match to TRBD1. CDR1 MDHEN and CDR2 SYDVKM come from the germline V gene. The CDR3 is 12 residues long. V lost 7 bases, J lost 7 bases, and 4 bases stayed unmatched. The CDR3 region is CASTQTGQPQHF. The CDR3 DNA reads TGTGCCAGCACCCAGACAGGGCAGCCCCAGCATTTT.

The chain recombines TRBV11-3 with TRBJ2-3; weak D call: TRBD1 (7 bases). Germline V gene data show CDR1 as SGHNT and CDR2 as YENEEA. The CDR3 runs to 14 residues. The V end was cut by 0 bases, the J end by 8 bases, with 12 bases between. In DNA form, the CDR3 reads TGTGCCAGCAGCTTAGATGGAGGGGGCGGTACGCAGTATTTT. Residues: CASSLDGGGGTQYF.

This clone was counted once. The chain links TRBV7-3 to TRBJ2-3; 8 bases map to TRBD2. The CDR3 has 14 amino acids. The germline V gene encodes CDR1 SGHTA and CDR2 FQGTGA. With V trimmed by 8 bases and J by 1 base, 5 bases remained unmatched. CDR3 DNA: TGTGCCAGCTTTTCCGGGGGGGGCACAGATACGCAGTATTTT. Protein: CASFSGGGTDTQYF.

The V gene is TRBV7-2, the J gene TRBJ2-1; D not certain. This CDR3 is built from 14 residues. V was clipped by 0 bases and J by 7 bases, with 10 bases between them. From germline, CDR1 is SGHTA and CDR2 FQGNSA. The CDR3 bases are TGTGCCAGCAGCTTAGCTAGTATTACGAATGAGCAGTTCTTC. Protein: CASSLASITNEQFF.

The chain joins TRBV10-3 to TRBJ2-7, with D perhaps TRBD1 (6 bases). The CDR3 is 14 amino acids. V gave up 0 bases and J gave up 0 bases, with 6 bases separating them. The germline V gene encodes CDR1 ENHRY and CDR2 SYGVKD. CDR3 DNA: TGTGCCATCAGTGAGTCGGACAGCTCCTACGAGCAGTACTTC. Encoded protein: CAISESDSSYEQYF.

CDR3 in amino acids: CASSLGANEQYF. In nucleotides, the CDR3 is TGTGCCAGCAGCTTGGGTGCTAACGAGCAGTACTTC. The chain uses TRBV5-6 and TRBJ2-5; D is unresolved. The J call could be wrong; TRBJ2-7 is a better fit for the DNA end. Germline V gene data show CDR1 as SGHDT and CDR2 as YYEEEE. CDR3 length: 12 amino acids.

The rearrangement links TRBV7-9 to TRBJ1-2, with 7 bases that match TRBD1. Germline-derived CDR1 and CDR2 are SEHNR and FQNEAQ (reference sequence). Trimming took 8 bases from V and 7 from J; bases not matched to a gene: 13. The CDR3 has 14 residues. The CDR3 protein is CASELSGGGSGYTF. In DNA, the CDR3 is TGTGCCAGCGAGCTTAGTGGAGGGGGCAGTGGCTACACCTTC.

This clone is a singleton in its sample. Sequence at one end of the junction differs from germline and may be a read error. The CDR3 loop is CSSSLRTVFETNSGNTIYF. CDR3 DNA: TGTTCCAGCAGCTTAAGGACAGTTTTCGAGACCAACTCTGGAAACACCATATATTTT. The chain joins TRBV7-9 to TRBJ1-3; D perhaps matches TRBD1 (6 bases). CDR1 SEHNR and CDR2 FQNEAQ come from the germline V gene (reference sequence). CDR3 size: 19 residues.

This clone was detected once. The chain carries TRBV7-2 and TRBJ2-5; TRBD2 might be the D (6 bases). Germline CDR1 and CDR2: SGHTA and FQGNSA. Trimming took 3 bases from V and 5 from J, leaving 13 bases between them. This CDR3 region has 14 residues. In DNA form, the CDR3 reads TGTGCCAGCAGCTTGGCGGGGTCGGCTGAGACCCAGTACTTC. Residues: CASSLAGSAETQYF.

The chain links TRBV29-1 to TRBJ2-1, with 9 bases that match TRBD1. The V gene's germline CDR1 is SQVTM and CDR2 ANQGSEA. The V segment lost 2 bases and the J segment 3 bases; nucleotides outside the gene matches: 5. The CDR3 extends over 15 amino acids. As DNA, the CDR3 is TGCAGCGTTGAAACGGGGACAGGGTTCTACAATGAGCAGTTCTTC. Translation: CSVETGTGFYNEQFF.

As DNA, the CDR3 is TGTGCCAGCAGCTTGGGCGGGACAGGGGGAGAGACCCAGTACTTC. Translated, it gives CASSLGGTGGETQYF. This chain uses TRBV5-6 with TRBJ2-5; TRBD1 matches 11 bases. V dropped 0 bases and J dropped 4; count of bases not matched to a gene: 2. Germline CDR1 SGHDT, CDR2 YYEEEE. The CDR3 sequence is 15 residues long.

This chain connects TRBV28 to TRBJ2-3; 8 positions agree with TRBD1. The CDR3 runs to 15 residues. Trimming removed 5 bases from V and 2 bases from J; junction bases left unmatched: 6. The germline V gene encodes CDR1 MDHEN and CDR2 SYDVKM. CDR3 DNA: TGTGCCAGCAGTGAGACAGGGGACCTCACAGATACGCAGTATTTT. Amino acids: CASSETGDLTDTQYF.

This clone was seen a single time. The CDR3, as DNA: TGTGCCAGCAGCGCTTCGGACTGGCCTATCTCCTACGAGCAGTACTTC. Translation gives CASSASDWPISYEQYF. The rearrangement links TRBV5-6 to TRBJ2-7; D perhaps matches TRBD2 (5 bases). CDR1 and CDR2 (germline): SGHDT, YYEEEE. The CDR3 has 16 amino acids. Trimming cost V 4 bases and J 0 bases, with 17 bases left between them.

The chain couples TRBV7-9 to TRBJ2-3; 10 positions match TRBD2. CDR1 is SEHNR, CDR2 FQNEAQ, per germline (reference sequence). CDR3 length: 16 residues. Losses at the gene ends were 1 base for V and 3 bases for J; bases not matched to a gene: 4. CDR3 sequence: CASSLGPSGGTDTQYF. The DNA for the CDR3 is TGTGCCAGCAGCTTAGGGCCTAGCGGGGGTACAGATACGCAGTATTTT.

The V gene is TRBV5-6, the J gene TRBJ2-7; D may be TRBD1 (5 bases). Germline V lookup: CDR1 SGHDT, CDR2 YYEEEE. Trimming removed 4 bases at V and 5 bases at J, with 16 bases between. CDR3 length equals 14 residues. The CDR3 loop is CASSPWNVRDEQYF. CDR3 in DNA: TGTGCCAGCAGCCCTTGGAATGTCAGGGACGAGCAGTACTTC.

To note about this clone: Distinct nucleotide sequences in the sample also encode this CDR3. DNA of the CDR3: TGTGCCAGCAGGTACAGCGGGAGCGGGTCCTACGAGCAGTACTTC. As protein: CASRYSGSGSYEQYF. This rearrangement joins TRBV6-5 to TRBJ2-7; the match to TRBD2 covers 8 bases. CDR1 MNHEY and CDR2 SVGAGI come from the germline V gene. This CDR3 is built from 15 residues. With 6 bases clipped from V and 1 base from J, the junction kept 8 bases outside the gene matches.

This chain uses TRBV19 with TRBJ2-5, with a tentative D call TRBD2 (5 bases). Deletions cut 8 bases from V and 5 bases from J, with 21 bases between. The CDR3 loop spans 15 amino acids. CDR1 and CDR2 from the germline V gene are LNHDA and SQIVND (reference sequence). This CDR3 is CASRPPAGRGETQYF. CDR3 nucleotides: TGTGCCAGTCGACCCCCCGCGGGCCGAGGGGAGACCCAGTACTTC.

The genes are TRBV7-2 and TRBJ2-5; 8 bases agree with TRBD2. The CDR3 runs 15 residues. Per germline, CDR1 SGHTA and CDR2 FQGNSA. V shed 5 bases, J shed 5 bases, and the junction held 10 bases outside the gene matches. DNA for the CDR3: TGTGCCAGCAGCACCACGGGGGGGGTCAGCGAGACCCAGTACTTC. Amino acid sequence: CASSTTGGVSETQYF.

V is TRBV11-2 and J is TRBJ2-5; TRBD1 is a possible D gene (6 bases). The J call is doubtful: the DNA matches TRBJ2-7 better. This CDR3 is 15 amino acids long. Germline-derived CDR1 and CDR2 are SGHAT and FQNNGV. The CDR3 coding sequence is TGTGCCAGCAGCTCGGCCCCCCAGGGGAACTACGAGCAGTACTTC. It encodes CASSSAPQGNYEQYF.